The 9 T cell receptor beta chains below come from one sample, sequenced in a study of CD8+ T cells in alopecia areata. As the sequencing template, cDNA was produced by extracting RNA and reverse transcribing it. Clones were sequenced by immunoSEQ multiplex PCR, and TCRdb holds only the in-frame ones, with some missing. The sample consists of 90,000 to 120,000 clones, 55% to 70% of them appearing once. What was sequenced was NKG2D-low CD8+ T cells sorted from blood. The receptors shown here come from a human donor with alopecia areata.

The gene calls are TRBV27 and TRBJ1-2, with TRBD1 identical over 8 bases. Germline V gene data show CDR1 as MNHEY and CDR2 as SMNVEV (reference sequence). V dropped 6 bases and J dropped 4; count of bases not matched to a gene: 4. There are 13 residues in the CDR3. The CDR3 bases are TGTGCCAGCAGCATCCAGGGGGCCTATGGCTACACCTTC. This gives the protein CASSIQGAYGYTF.

The chain has TRBV28 and TRBJ2-6, with unresolved D. Germline CDR1 reads MDHEN; CDR2 reads SYDVKM. This CDR3 has 15 amino acids. The V end lost 2 bases, the J end lost 0 bases, and 5 bases lay between the germline ends. The chain's CDR3 is CASSLQVSGANVLTF. CDR3 DNA sequence: TGTGCCAGCAGTTTACAGGTCTCTGGGGCCAACGTCCTGACTTTC. The variable domain in full, with the rest retrieved from reference TRBV28 and TRBJ2-6, is DVKVTQSSRYLVKRTGEKVFLECVQDMDHENMFWYRQDPGLGLRLIYFSYDVKMKEKGDIPEGYSVSREKKERFSLILESASTNQTSMYLCASSLQVSGANVLTFGAGSRLTVL.

The chain has TRBV11-2 and TRBJ2-1; the D gene is possibly TRBD1 (6 bases). Trimming took off 3 bases at V and 0 bases at J, with 9 bases between the two ends. Looked up from germline, CDR1 is SGHAT and CDR2 is FQNNGV. This CDR3 contains 15 residues. In DNA, the CDR3 is TGTGCCAGCAGCTTCGAGGACAGCTCCTACAATGAGCAGTTCTTC. This gives the protein CASSFEDSSYNEQFF.

The V and J genes are TRBV11-2 and TRBJ2-3; possibly TRBD2 for D (6 bases). Germline assignment: CDR1 SGHAT and CDR2 FQNNGV. The CDR3 runs to 15 residues. V lost 3 bases to trimming and J lost 1 base, with 11 bases between them. CDR3 sequence (DNA): TGTGCCAGCAGCTTTTATGGCGGGGGCACAGATACGCAGTATTTT. Translating gives CASSFYGGGTDTQYF.

The rearrangement uses TRBV29-1 and TRBJ1-3, with 7 bases that match TRBD1. V lost 0 bases and J lost 0; bases outside the gene matches: 17. The CDR3 sequence is 20 residues long. Germline assignment: CDR1 SQVTM and CDR2 ANQGSEA. The CDR3 DNA is TGCAGCGTTGAAGATTATGAGACAGGGCTGGGGACCCTCTCTGGAAACACCATATATTTT. It codes for CSVEDYETGLGTLSGNTIYF. The variable domain in full, with the rest retrieved from reference TRBV29-1 and TRBJ1-3, is SAVISQKPSRDICQRGTSLTIQCQVDSQVTMMFWYRQQPGQSLTLIATANQGSEATYESGFVIDKFPISRPNLTFSTLTVSNMSPEDSSIYLCSVEDYETGLGTLSGNTIYFGEGSWLTVV.

The chain links TRBV6-5 to TRBJ2-7, with a possible D match to TRBD1 (5 bases). Trimming took off 0 bases at V and 5 bases at J, with 14 bases between the two ends. Germline assignment: CDR1 MNHEY and CDR2 SVGAGI. The CDR3 contains 15 residues. Written as DNA, the CDR3 is TGTGCCAGCAGTTACTCGCCGTCCAGGGTGAACGAGCAGTACTTC. Its protein is CASSYSPSRVNEQYF.

The V gene is TRBV6-1, the J gene TRBJ2-1; 9 positions match TRBD1. CDR3 length: 14 amino acids. Germline V gene lookup returns CDR1 MNHNS and CDR2 SASEGT. The trim removed 8 bases at V and 4 bases at J, leaving 6 bases unmatched. CDR3 sequence: CASGLGQGYNEQFF. The CDR3 nucleotides read TGTGCCAGCGGATTGGGACAGGGATACAATGAGCAGTTCTTC.

The rearrangement joins TRBV19 to TRBJ1-3, with D perhaps matching TRBD1 (6 bases). V lost 5 bases and J 2 bases, leaving 10 bases between the germline ends. CDR1 is LNHDA and CDR2 is SQIVND in the germline V gene (reference sequence). The CDR3 spans 14 residues. The chain's CDR3 is CASSFQGPGNTIYF. The CDR3 DNA follows: TGTGCCAGTAGTTTTCAGGGGCCTGGAAACACCATATATTTT.

As to this clone: Other DNA sequences in this specimen translate into the identical CDR3. V is TRBV5-6 and J is TRBJ2-1; D remains unclear. Germline assignment: CDR1 SGHDT and CDR2 YYEEEE. Trimming stripped 0 bases from V and 0 bases from J, with 4 bases between. The CDR3 totals 14 residues. The CDR3 DNA follows: TGTGCCAGCAGCTTGGGTTCCTCCTACAATGAGCAGTTCTTC. This codes for CASSLGSSYNEQFF.